Listed here are 22 T cell receptor beta chains from one sample, sequenced in a study of shared clonotypes between healthy human individuals. The assay was immunoSEQ multiplex PCR, and TCRdb's table has in-frame clones only and misses some. The sample includes about 2.4 million clones, roughly nine tenths of them seen just once. Sequencing was carried out using naive CD4+ T cells sorted from blood. The subset is: CD45RA+ positively selected. The receptors here all came from a man aged 18 to 29 in good health.

This clone was observed once. This sequence joins TRBV7-2 and TRBJ2-3; 10 nucleotides align to TRBD1. Germline assignment: CDR1 SGHTA and CDR2 FQGNSA. CDR3 length equals 17 residues. V lost 1 base and J lost 8; bases outside the gene matches: 12. CDR3 coding DNA: TGTGCCAGCAGCTTAGTGGGGACAGGGGCCATCTCGGGTACGCAGTATTTT. Amino acids: CASSLVGTGAISGTQYF.

CDR3 amino acids: CASSLEGNGYTF. The CDR3 DNA sequence: TGTGCCAGCAGCTTGGAGGGGAATGGCTACACCTTC. The genes are TRBV5-8 and TRBJ1-2, with TRBD1 as a possible D gene (5 bases). Germline-derived CDR1 and CDR2 are SGHTS and YDEGEE. The CDR3 sequence is 12 residues long. Trimming pared 0 bases from V and 6 bases from J, leaving 6 bases between.

This chain links TRBV14 with TRBJ2-2; the match to TRBD1 covers 7 bases. Germline trimming cut 6 bases from V and 2 bases from J; bases unmatched to any gene: 3. Per germline, CDR1 SGHDN and CDR2 FVKESK. The CDR3 is made up of 14 amino acids. The CDR3 bases are TGTGCCAGCAGAAGACAGGGAAACACCGGGGAGCTGTTTTTT. It codes for CASRRQGNTGELFF.

This chain uses TRBV27 with TRBJ2-7, with 14 bases fitting TRBD2. Looked up from germline, CDR1 is MNHEY and CDR2 is SMNVEV (reference sequence). With 6 bases clipped from V and 0 bases from J, the junction kept 13 bases outside the gene matches. This CDR3 region has 19 residues. This CDR3 is CASRPIGLAGGQSSYEQYF. CDR3 bases: TGTGCCAGCAGACCGATCGGACTAGCGGGGGGCCAAAGCTCCTACGAGCAGTACTTC.

The genes are TRBV11-2 and TRBJ2-7, with a weak D call TRBD2 (5 bases). The germline CDR1 and CDR2 sequences are SGHAT and FQNNGV. The CDR3 is 15 residues long. The V and J ends lost 5 bases and 3 bases respectively, with 17 bases between them. CDR3 amino acids: CASSPRLASNYEQYF. In nucleotides, the CDR3 is TGTGCCAGCAGCCCCCGGCTAGCCTCAAACTACGAGCAGTACTTC.

The chain couples TRBV29-1 to TRBJ2-3, with D perhaps given as TRBD1 or TRBD2 (5 bases each). V was shortened by 3 bases and J by 4 bases, with 14 bases between the two germline ends. Per the germline V gene, CDR1 is SQVTM and CDR2 is ANQGSEA. The CDR3 runs 14 residues. The CDR3 DNA follows: TGCAGCGTTGAGCAGGGACGGAACCCAGATACGCAGTATTTT. Protein product: CSVEQGRNPDTQYF.

The chain carries TRBV5-1 and TRBJ2-5, with D hard to call. Trimming pared 0 bases from V and 1 base from J, leaving 7 bases between. Per the germline V gene, CDR1 is SGHRS and CDR2 is YFSETQ. The CDR3 loop spans 14 amino acids. The CDR3 loop reads CASSLGAPQETQYF. The CDR3 DNA follows: TGCGCCAGCAGCTTGGGCGCACCCCAAGAGACCCAGTACTTC.

This rearrangement joins TRBV27 to TRBJ2-7; D is possibly TRBD2 (6 bases). Trimming pared 7 bases from V and 4 bases from J, leaving 14 bases between. Germline V lookup: CDR1 MNHEY, CDR2 SMNVEV (reference sequence). This CDR3 is built from 13 residues. The CDR3 loop is CASTPGTSYEQYF. CDR3 bases: TGTGCCAGCACTCCGGGGACTTCTTACGAGCAGTACTTC.

V usage is TRBV9 and J usage is TRBJ1-2, with D hard to call. V lost 1 base, J lost 5 bases, and 9 bases lay in between. The germline V gene encodes CDR1 SGDLS and CDR2 YYNGEE. The CDR3 is 13 amino acids. The CDR3 bases are TGTGCCAGCAGCGTATCAGAGCGTTATGGCTACACCTTC. This codes for CASSVSERYGYTF. The full variable domain, its missing parts supplied by reference TRBV9 and TRBJ1-2, is DSGVTQTPKHLITATGQRVTLRCSPRSGDLSVYWYQQSLDQGLQFLIQYYNGEERAKGNILERFSAQQFPDLHSELNLSSLELGDSALYFCASSVSERYGYTFGSGTRLTVV.

This chain uses TRBV6-5 with TRBJ2-2; no clear D gene. The CDR3 contains 16 residues. V lost 0 bases and J lost 1, with 9 bases in between. From germline, CDR1 is MNHEY and CDR2 SVGAGI. CDR3 bases: TGTGCCAGCAGTTACTCGGGCCGTCAGAACACCGGGGAGCTGTTTTTT. It is translated as CASSYSGRQNTGELFF.

The chain employs TRBV30 and TRBJ1-6; no definite D call. This CDR3 comprises 14 residues. Germline V gene data show CDR1 as GTSNPN and CDR2 as SVGIG (reference sequence). Trimming took off 5 bases at V and 4 bases at J, with 12 bases between the two ends. The CDR3 loop reads CAWGMTGYNSPLHF. As DNA, the CDR3 is TGTGCCTGGGGGATGACCGGGTATAATTCACCCCTCCACTTT.

V is TRBV7-2 and J is TRBJ1-1; D is possibly TRBD1 (5 bases). V lost 5 bases and J 4 bases, leaving 17 bases between the germline ends. Germline CDR1 and CDR2: SGHTA and FQGNSA. The CDR3 sequence is 15 residues long. CDR3 bases: TGTGCCAGCAGCCGAGACGGGGGAAGGCCCACTGAAGCTTTCTTT. Its translation is CASSRDGGRPTEAFF.

This clone was observed a single time. This sample also contains other DNA sequences that code for the same CDR3. The gene calls are TRBV5-6 and TRBJ2-7; TRBD1 agrees at 7 bases. This CDR3 has 15 amino acids. Germline lookup yields CDR1 SGHDT and CDR2 YYEEEE. The trim removed 4 bases at V and 0 bases at J, leaving 7 bases unmatched. DNA of the CDR3: TGTGCCAGCAGCCCTCTCGACAGGGACTCCTACGAGCAGTACTTC. Translated: CASSPLDRDSYEQYF.

J is TRBJ2-1 and V is TRBV5-1; 10 bases are a match to TRBD2. Trimming took 4 bases from V and 4 from J; bases not matched to a gene: 8. Germline V gene sequence: CDR1 SGHRS, CDR2 YFSETQ. The CDR3 is 16 residues long. Written as DNA, the CDR3 is TGCGCCAGCAGCCAGCGGGCAGCGGGAGGGTACAATGAGCAGTTCTTC. Its protein is CASSQRAAGGYNEQFF.

V gene TRBV19 combines with J gene TRBJ2-1, with TRBD2 matching over 7 bases. Per germline, CDR1 LNHDA and CDR2 SQIVND (reference sequence). The CDR3 runs 12 residues. V was pared by 6 bases and J by 6 bases, with 2 bases of the junction left unmatched. In DNA form, the CDR3 reads TGTGCCAGTAGCGGGAGGACCAATGAGCAGTTCTTC. Translated, it gives CASSGRTNEQFF.

CDR3 bases: TGTGCCAGCTCATTGACCCAGGGTTTCTACGAGCAGTACTTC. It codes for CASSLTQGFYEQYF. The chain uses TRBV18 and TRBJ2-7; D is possibly TRBD1 (5 bases). Per germline, CDR1 KGHSH and CDR2 LQKENI. This CDR3 has 14 amino acids. V was clipped by 5 bases and J by 3 bases, with 14 bases between them. The full variable domain, rest sourced from reference TRBV18 and TRBJ2-7, is NAGVMQNPRHLVRRRGQEARLRCSPMKGHSHVYWYRQLPEEGLKFMVYLQKENIIDESGMPKERFSAEFPKEGPSILRIQQVVRGDSAAYFCASSLTQGFYEQYFGPGTRLTVT.

This clone was observed a single time. The rearrangement links TRBV9 to TRBJ1-2; D is unclear. V was shortened by 0 bases and J by 4 bases, with 13 bases between the two germline ends. In germline, CDR1 is SGDLS, CDR2 YYNGEE. CDR3 length: 15 amino acids. The CDR3, as DNA: TGTGCCAGCAGCGTAGGGTCAGAAAAGGCCTATGGCTACACCTTC. It encodes CASSVGSEKAYGYTF.

The rearrangement links TRBV5-1 to TRBJ2-1, with 7 nucleotides matching TRBD1. Germline-derived CDR1 and CDR2 are SGHRS and YFSETQ. CDR3 length: 15 residues. The J segment lost 3 bases and the V segment lost 0 bases, leaving 3 bases of the junction unmatched. The CDR3 nucleotides read TGCGCCAGCAGCTTGGAGGGACAGAGCTACAATGAGCAGTTCTTC. It encodes CASSLEGQSYNEQFF.

Only one count was recorded for this clone. The CDR3 nucleotides read TGTGCCAGCTCATCCTCTGTGGGACTTAGCCGGACTAGCGGGACAGATACGCAGTATTTT. Encoded protein: CASSSSVGLSRTSGTDTQYF. V gene TRBV18 combines with J gene TRBJ2-3; TRBD2 agrees at 11 bases. The V gene end was trimmed by 5 bases and the J gene end by 3 bases; junction bases not matched to a gene: 19. Germline V gene lookup returns CDR1 KGHSH and CDR2 LQKENI. This CDR3 region has 20 residues.

This clone was counted once. The junction departs from germline at one end; a sequencing error may be responsible. V and J are TRBV7-7 and TRBJ2-1; TRBD2 agrees at 9 bases. The CDR3 loop spans 14 amino acids. Germline V gene data show CDR1 as SSHAT and CDR2 as FNYEAQ (reference sequence). CDR3 sequence reads: CASSTGLASDEQFF. The CDR3 DNA reads TGTGCTAGCAGCACGGGACTAGCCTCCGATGAGCAGTTCTTC.

The genes are TRBV27 and TRBJ2-5; D is possibly TRBD2 (6 bases). Germline loops: CDR1 MNHEY, CDR2 SMNVEV (reference sequence). The CDR3 consists of 15 residues. V lost 2 bases, J lost 4 bases, and 14 bases lay in between. CDR3 nucleotide sequence: TGTGCCAGCAGTTTACGGGAGTCTCTAGGAGAGACCCAGTACTTC. Protein sequence: CASSLRESLGETQYF.

V usage is TRBV12-2 and J usage is TRBJ1-2. TRBV12-2 is termed a pseudogene. CDR3 length: 14 amino acids. CDR3 residues: CASRPPPNGEGYTF. CDR3 sequence (DNA): TGTGCAAGTCGCCCCCCTCCTAACGGGGAGGGCTACACCTTC.